These T cell receptor beta chains were read from a single sample in a study of shared clonotypes between healthy human individuals. Sequenced by immunoSEQ multiplex PCR; TCRdb stores in-frame clones only, minus some. The data hold 600,000 to 800,000 clones, with over 60% observed a single time. Sequences were obtained from memory CD4+ T cells sorted from blood. The receptors here all came from a woman under 40 in good health. CDR3s include the opening cysteine and the closing phenylalanine or tryptophan. D genes are given only for firm matches. Size is omitted from some rows. Given values are once, few, many or a class for expanded clones.

len: 15
d_gene: -
v_gene: TRBV6-6
j_gene: TRBJ1-2
abundance: -
CDR3aa: CASSYSTAGSAGYTF
CDR3nt: TGTGCCAGCAGTTACTCGACCGCGGGGTCGGCCGGCTACACCTTC

len: 14
d_gene: -
v_gene: TRBV5-1
j_gene: TRBJ1-1
abundance: few
CDR3aa: CASSLWGREAEAFF
CDR3nt: TGCGCCAGCAGCTTGTGGGGGAGGGAGGCTGAAGCTTTCTTT

len: 13
d_gene: TRBD2
v_gene: TRBV29-1
j_gene: TRBJ2-7
abundance: -
CDR3aa: CSVGVREHHEQYF
CDR3nt: TGCAGCGTGGGCGTGCGGGAGCACCACGAGCAGTACTTC

len: 13
d_gene: -
v_gene: TRBV10-1
j_gene: TRBJ2-3
abundance: -
CDR3aa: CASSDASSDTQYF
CDR3nt: TGCGCCAGCAGTGATGCTAGCTCAGATACGCAGTATTTT

len: 18
d_gene: TRBD2
v_gene: TRBV18
j_gene: TRBJ2-2
abundance: -
CDR3aa: CASSRESGGARNTGELFF
CDR3nt: TGTGCCAGCTCACGCGAATCGGGAGGGGCTCGCAACACCGGGGAGCTGTTTTTT

len: 17
d_gene: TRBD2
v_gene: TRBV10-1
j_gene: TRBJ2-3
abundance: -
CDR3aa: CASSEGLAGGTTDTQYF
CDR3nt: TGCGCCAGCAGTGAGGGACTAGCGGGAGGTACCACAGATACGCAGTATTTT

len: 17
d_gene: TRBD2
v_gene: TRBV5-1
j_gene: TRBJ2-1
abundance: -
CDR3aa: CASSLGTSGRASGEQFF
CDR3nt: TGCGCCAGCAGCTTGGGGACTAGCGGGAGGGCCTCAGGTGAGCAGTTCTTC

len: 16
d_gene: TRBD2
v_gene: TRBV7-9
j_gene: TRBJ2-3
abundance: -
CDR3aa: CASSLGDAGGPDTQYF
CDR3nt: TGTGCCAGCAGCTTAGGGGATGCGGGAGGGCCGGATACGCAGTATTTT

len: 13
d_gene: TRBD2
v_gene: TRBV19
j_gene: TRBJ2-3
abundance: -
CDR3aa: CAAGGLSTDTQYF
CDR3nt: TGTGCGGCGGGGGGTCTAAGCACAGATACGCAGTATTTT

len: 15
d_gene: -
v_gene: TRBV5-1
j_gene: TRBJ1-1
abundance: -
CDR3aa: CASSLSTLRGTEAFF
CDR3nt: TGCGCCAGCAGCTTGTCGACTCTCAGAGGCACTGAAGCTTTCTTT

len: 18
d_gene: TRBD2
v_gene: TRBV7-3
j_gene: TRBJ2-2
abundance: -
CDR3aa: CASSLRGSTSGSTGELFF
CDR3nt: TGTGCCAGCAGCTTAAGAGGGAGCACTAGCGGGAGCACCGGGGAGCTGTTTTTT

len: 13
d_gene: TRBD1
v_gene: TRBV10-3
j_gene: TRBJ2-3
abundance: -
CDR3aa: CATLGQVTDTQYF
CDR3nt: TGTGCCACCTTAGGACAGGTCACAGATACGCAGTATTTT

len: 14
d_gene: -
v_gene: TRBV18
j_gene: TRBJ1-5
abundance: -
CDR3aa: CASSLMKGHQPQHF
CDR3nt: TGTGCCAGCTCACTAATGAAAGGGCATCAGCCCCAGCATTTT

len: 17
d_gene: -
v_gene: TRBV13
j_gene: TRBJ2-5
abundance: -
CDR3aa: CASSFFPSLGREETQYF
CDR3nt: TGTGCCAGCAGCTTTTTCCCCTCACTGGGCAGGGAAGAGACCCAGTACTTC

len: 14
d_gene: -
v_gene: TRBV5-6
j_gene: TRBJ2-7
abundance: -
CDR3aa: CASSPGGLQYEQYF
CDR3nt: TGTGCCAGCAGCCCGGGTGGGTTGCAGTACGAGCAGTACTTC

len: 14
d_gene: -
v_gene: TRBV7-9
j_gene: TRBJ2-3
abundance: -
CDR3aa: CASTEGFSTDTQYF
CDR3nt: TGTGCCAGCACCGAGGGATTTAGTACAGATACGCAGTATTTT

len: 15
d_gene: TRBD2
v_gene: TRBV6-6
j_gene: TRBJ2-2
abundance: -
CDR3aa: CASSPLAGEAGELFF
CDR3nt: TGTGCCAGCAGTCCTCTAGCGGGAGAGGCCGGGGAGCTGTTTTTT

len: 15
d_gene: -
v_gene: TRBV28
j_gene: TRBJ2-7
abundance: -
CDR3aa: CASRLEQGFSYEQYF
CDR3nt: TGTGCCAGCCGCCTCGAGCAGGGCTTTTCCTACGAGCAGTACTTC

len: 16
d_gene: TRBD1
v_gene: TRBV6-6
j_gene: TRBJ1-2
abundance: -
CDR3aa: CASRPPGTGNNYGYTF
CDR3nt: TGTGCCAGCAGACCTCCCGGGACAGGGAATAACTATGGCTACACCTTC

len: 13
d_gene: TRBD1
v_gene: TRBV28
j_gene: TRBJ1-1
abundance: -
CDR3aa: CASIIQGATEAFF
CDR3nt: TGTGCCAGCATCATTCAGGGGGCCACTGAAGCTTTCTTT

len: 15
d_gene: -
v_gene: TRBV23-1
j_gene: TRBJ2-3
abundance: -
CDR3aa: CASSQSIPGTDTQYF
CDR3nt: TGCGCCAGCAGTCAATCTATCCCGGGCACAGATACGCAGTATTTT

len: 14
d_gene: TRBD1
v_gene: TRBV5-1
j_gene: TRBJ2-7
abundance: -
CDR3aa: CASSPGTGSVEQYF
CDR3nt: TGCGCCAGCAGCCCGGGGACAGGTTCCGTCGAGCAGTACTTC

len: 12
d_gene: -
v_gene: TRBV5-1
j_gene: TRBJ2-3
abundance: -
CDR3aa: CASSPPGVTQYF
CDR3nt: TGCGCCAGCAGCCCCCCGGGTGTTACGCAGTATTTT

len: 15
d_gene: TRBD1
v_gene: TRBV4-1
j_gene: TRBJ1-4
abundance: -
CDR3aa: CASSHLGQLNEKLFF
CDR3nt: TGCGCCAGCAGCCACCTGGGACAGCTTAATGAAAAACTGTTTTTT

len: 16
d_gene: -
v_gene: TRBV7-9
j_gene: TRBJ1-6
abundance: -
CDR3aa: CASSSSSGFYNSPLHF
CDR3nt: TGTGCCAGCAGCTCAAGTTCCGGGTTCTATAATTCACCCCTCCACTTT

len: 12
d_gene: TRBD1
v_gene: TRBV5-1
j_gene: TRBJ2-7
abundance: many
CDR3aa: CASSLDRGWQYF
CDR3nt: TGCGCCAGCAGCTTGGACAGGGGCTGGCAGTACTTC

len: 14
d_gene: -
v_gene: TRBV19
j_gene: TRBJ2-1
abundance: -
CDR3aa: CASSPMGRNNEQFF
CDR3nt: TGTGCCAGTAGCCCAATGGGGCGGAACAATGAGCAGTTCTTC

len: 14
d_gene: -
v_gene: TRBV11-2
j_gene: TRBJ1-4
abundance: once
CDR3aa: CASSLTGMGEKLFF
CDR3nt: TGTGCCAGCAGCTTAACAGGAATGGGTGAAAAACTGTTTTTT

len: 15
d_gene: -
v_gene: TRBV2
j_gene: TRBJ1-5
abundance: few
CDR3aa: CASSNQGVSNQPQHF
CDR3nt: TGTGCCAGCAGTAACCAGGGAGTGAGCAATCAGCCCCAGCATTTT

len: 14
d_gene: -
v_gene: TRBV7-9
j_gene: TRBJ1-1
abundance: -
CDR3aa: CASSLAVKGGEAFF
CDR3nt: TGTGCCAGCAGCTTAGCAGTCAAGGGTGGTGAAGCTTTCTTT

len: 13
d_gene: -
v_gene: TRBV30
j_gene: TRBJ1-5
abundance: once
CDR3aa: CAWSLHSNQPQHF
CDR3nt: TGTGCCTGGAGTCTCCATAGCAATCAGCCCCAGCATTTT

len: 12
d_gene: -
v_gene: TRBV5-1
j_gene: TRBJ2-2
abundance: few
CDR3aa: CASSEPTGELFF
CDR3nt: TGCGCCAGCAGTGAACCCACCGGGGAGCTGTTTTTT

len: 17
d_gene: -
v_gene: TRBV7-8
j_gene: TRBJ1-2
abundance: -
CDR3aa: CASSLGVLGGTTYGYTF
CDR3nt: TGTGCCAGCAGCTTAGGGGTATTAGGGGGGACAACCTATGGCTACACCTTC

len: 13
d_gene: -
v_gene: TRBV5-1
j_gene: TRBJ1-1
abundance: -
CDR3aa: CATKGAPDTEAFF
CDR3nt: TGCGCCACCAAGGGTGCTCCCGACACTGAAGCTTTCTTT

len: 14
d_gene: TRBD1
v_gene: TRBV5-1
j_gene: TRBJ2-3
abundance: -
CDR3aa: CASSLGTGGDTQYF
CDR3nt: TGCGCCAGCAGCCTCGGGACAGGTGGGGATACGCAGTATTTT

len: 17
d_gene: TRBD1
v_gene: TRBV5-1
j_gene: TRBJ1-4
abundance: -
CDR3aa: CASSLAPGGGESEKLFF
CDR3nt: TGCGCCAGCAGCTTGGCCCCAGGGGGCGGGGAGAGTGAAAAACTGTTTTTT

len: 12
d_gene: -
v_gene: TRBV5-1
j_gene: TRBJ1-2
abundance: -
CDR3aa: CASSLSYYGYTF
CDR3nt: TGCGCCAGCAGCTTGTCCTACTATGGCTACACCTTC

len: 15
d_gene: TRBD1
v_gene: TRBV6-6
j_gene: TRBJ1-1
abundance: -
CDR3aa: CASSDPGQGHTEAFF
CDR3nt: TGTGCCAGCAGTGACCCGGGACAGGGTCACACTGAAGCTTTCTTT

len: 15
d_gene: -
v_gene: TRBV9
j_gene: TRBJ2-7
abundance: -
CDR3aa: CASSVGPPGSYEQYF
CDR3nt: TGTGCCAGCAGCGTCGGACCTCCGGGCTCCTACGAGCAGTACTTC

len: 13
d_gene: -
v_gene: TRBV14
j_gene: TRBJ2-1
abundance: -
CDR3aa: CASSQDIYNEQFF
CDR3nt: TGTGCCAGCAGCCAAGATATCTACAATGAGCAGTTCTTC

len: 14
d_gene: TRBD1
v_gene: TRBV6-1
j_gene: TRBJ1-1
abundance: -
CDR3aa: CASSPGQGATEAFF
CDR3nt: TGTGCCAGCAGTCCGGGACAGGGGGCCACTGAAGCTTTCTTT

len: 13
d_gene: -
v_gene: TRBV5-1
j_gene: TRBJ2-7
abundance: -
CDR3aa: CASSLGQGGEQYF
CDR3nt: TGCGCCAGCAGCTTGGGACAGGGAGGCGAGCAGTACTTC

len: 15
d_gene: TRBD1
v_gene: TRBV7-9
j_gene: TRBJ1-3
abundance: -
CDR3aa: CASSSDRVTGNTIYF
CDR3nt: TGTGCCAGCAGTTCAGACAGGGTCACCGGAAACACCATATATTTT

len: 15
d_gene: -
v_gene: TRBV19
j_gene: TRBJ2-1
abundance: once
CDR3aa: CASSINPTSYNEQFF
CDR3nt: TGTGCCAGTAGTATAAACCCCACATCCTACAATGAGCAGTTCTTC

len: 12
d_gene: -
v_gene: TRBV2
j_gene: TRBJ2-7
abundance: -
CDR3aa: CASSYGRGEQYF
CDR3nt: TGTGCCAGCAGTTATGGCCGCGGCGAGCAGTACTTC

len: 15
d_gene: TRBD2
v_gene: TRBV28
j_gene: TRBJ2-1
abundance: -
CDR3aa: CASSLAGGWYNEQFF
CDR3nt: TGTGCCAGCAGTTTAGCGGGAGGGTGGTACAATGAGCAGTTCTTC

len: 13
d_gene: -
v_gene: TRBV19
j_gene: TRBJ1-5
abundance: -
CDR3aa: CASSRFKGQPQHF
CDR3nt: TGTGCCAGTAGTCGTTTCAAGGGTCAGCCCCAGCATTTT

len: 13
d_gene: -
v_gene: TRBV28
j_gene: TRBJ1-2
abundance: -
CDR3aa: CASNPPRNYGYTF
CDR3nt: TGTGCCAGCAACCCGCCACGTAACTATGGCTACACCTTC

len: 14
d_gene: TRBD1
v_gene: TRBV27
j_gene: TRBJ1-5
abundance: many
CDR3aa: CASSVAQGNQPQHF
CDR3nt: TGTGCCAGCAGCGTAGCACAGGGGAATCAGCCCCAGCATTTT

len: 14
d_gene: -
v_gene: TRBV7-9
j_gene: TRBJ1-2
abundance: once
CDR3aa: CASSYLGTNYGYTF
CDR3nt: TGTGCCAGCAGCTATTTGGGGACTAACTATGGCTACACCTTC

len: 17
d_gene: TRBD2
v_gene: TRBV11-1
j_gene: TRBJ2-7
abundance: -
CDR3aa: CASSQMNGGKKSYEQYF
CDR3nt: TGTGCCAGCAGCCAGATGAACGGGGGGAAGAAAAGCTACGAGCAGTACTTC

len: 13
d_gene: -
v_gene: TRBV5-4
j_gene: TRBJ2-5
abundance: -
CDR3aa: CASSLETQETQYF
CDR3nt: TGTGCCAGCAGCTTGGAAACGCAAGAGACCCAGTACTTC

len: 17
d_gene: -
v_gene: TRBV28
j_gene: TRBJ2-3
abundance: -
CDR3aa: CASSDPQGVKNTDTQYF
CDR3nt: TGTGCCAGCAGTGACCCCCAGGGAGTTAAAAACACAGATACGCAGTATTTT

len: 13
d_gene: -
v_gene: TRBV7-3
j_gene: TRBJ2-1
abundance: -
CDR3aa: CASSQLGSYEQFF
CDR3nt: TGTGCCAGCAGCCAACTAGGATCTTATGAGCAGTTCTTC

len: 16
d_gene: -
v_gene: TRBV5-1
j_gene: TRBJ2-2
abundance: -
CDR3aa: CASSPGSGVNTGELFF
CDR3nt: TGCGCCAGCAGCCCCGGGAGTGGAGTGAACACCGGGGAGCTGTTTTTT

len: 15
d_gene: -
v_gene: TRBV27
j_gene: TRBJ2-7
abundance: once
CDR3aa: CASSLRSQGSYEQYF
CDR3nt: TGTGCCAGCAGTTTAAGGAGTCAGGGTAGCTACGAGCAGTACTTC